A single sample gave rise to the 8 T cell receptor beta chains below, sequenced in a study of cytomegalovirus exposure and HLA in healthy donors. Amplification used 60 Vbeta primers and 13 Jbeta primers. The protocol was immunoSEQ multiplex PCR, while the TCRdb copy is restricted to in-frame clones and leaves out a portion. In the table there are tens of thousands of clones, less than 75% of which are singletons. The specimen sequenced was PBMCs. The receptor set was obtained from a man aged 30 to 39 in good health and CMV-seronegative.

The rearrangement uses TRBV29-1 and TRBJ2-1; possibly TRBD2 for D (5 bases). Germline loops: CDR1 SQVTM, CDR2 ANQGSEA. CDR3 length: 14 residues. Trimming left V 4 bases short and J 7 bases short, with 17 bases between. The CDR3 loop is CSVVRFGWENEQFF. The CDR3 DNA sequence: TGCAGCGTTGTCCGGTTCGGCTGGGAGAATGAGCAGTTCTTC.

The chain is built from TRBV15 and TRBJ1-1, with 8 positions matching TRBD1. This CDR3 spans 16 amino acids. V was pared by 4 bases and J by 3 bases, with 10 bases of the junction left unmatched. CDR1 and CDR2 from the germline V gene are LNHNV and YYDKDF (reference sequence). The CDR3 loop reads CATSTTGTGVYTEAFF. The DNA for the CDR3 is TGTGCCACCAGCACTACTGGGACAGGTGTTTACACTGAAGCTTTCTTT.

The gene calls are TRBV27 and TRBJ1-2, with D maybe TRBD1 (5 bases). The CDR3 spans 15 residues. Germline loops: CDR1 MNHEY, CDR2 SMNVEV (reference sequence). The V and J ends lost 3 bases and 5 bases respectively, with 16 bases between them. The CDR3 DNA reads as TGTGCCAGCAGTTTCCGGGACCCCGGGGGGTATGGCTACACCTTC. Translation gives CASSFRDPGGYGYTF.

This chain joins TRBV6-1 and TRBJ1-1; a possible D gene is TRBD1 (5 bases). The length of the CDR3 is 15 residues. Per the germline V gene, CDR1 is MNHNS and CDR2 is SASEGT. The V and J ends lost 5 bases and 0 bases respectively, with 13 bases between them. CDR3 protein: CASSKQDILNTEAFF. The CDR3 DNA is TGTGCCAGCAGTAAACAGGACATTTTGAACACTGAAGCTTTCTTT.

The chain couples TRBV4-1 to TRBJ2-5, with TRBD1 identical over 9 bases. This CDR3 is built from 16 residues. Germline assignment: CDR1 MGHRA and CDR2 YSYEKL. Losses at the gene ends were 3 bases for V and 5 bases for J; bases not matched to a gene: 10. The chain's CDR3 is CASSQAWTGVVETQYF. The CDR3 DNA sequence: TGCGCCAGCAGCCAGGCCTGGACAGGGGTGGTGGAGACCCAGTACTTC.

The V gene is TRBV7-2, the J gene TRBJ1-5; TRBD1 aligns across 9 bases. The J segment lost 1 base and the V segment lost 3 bases, leaving 7 bases of the junction unmatched. Germline CDR1 is SGHTA and CDR2 is FQGNSA. The CDR3 is 17 amino acids. As DNA, the CDR3 is TGTGCCAGCAGCTTGACAGGGGGAGGTAGAAGCAATCAGCCCCAGCATTTT. It is translated as CASSLTGGGRSNQPQHF.

V usage is TRBV11-1 and J usage is TRBJ2-3, with D tentatively TRBD2 (6 bases). CDR1 and CDR2 from the germline V gene are SGHAT and FQDESV (reference sequence). With 1 base removed from V and 4 bases from J, the gap between germline ends came to 9 bases. CDR3 size: 14 residues. The CDR3 region is CASSLVGGADTQYF. In nucleotides, the CDR3 is TGTGCCAGCAGCTTAGTGGGAGGAGCAGATACGCAGTATTTT.

V is TRBV6-1 and J is TRBJ1-2; D is possibly TRBD1 (5 bases). The CDR3 totals 16 residues. V was clipped by 2 bases and J by 1 base, with 14 bases between them. Germline-derived CDR1 and CDR2 are MNHNS and SASEGT. The CDR3 here is CASSEWVGGDNYGYTF. The CDR3 DNA reads as TGTGCCAGCAGTGAATGGGTGGGGGGAGATAACTATGGCTACACCTTC.